The present T cell receptor beta chain was sequenced within a study of T cell responses to AZD1222 COVID-19 vaccine. CDR3 length equals 19 residues. The J segment lost 5 bases and the V segment lost 5 bases, leaving 21 bases of the junction unmatched. Germline CDR1 and CDR2: MNHEY and SMNVEV (reference sequence). Sequenced by immunoSEQ multiplex PCR; TCRdb stores in-frame clones only, minus some. Of almost 70,000 clones in the sample, about four fifths were seen once. V usage is TRBV27 and J usage is TRBJ2-1; 7 nucleotides agree with TRBD1. The receptor comes from an adult who received the AZD1222 COVID-19 vaccine. The sample consisted of peripheral blood, taken 28 days after the second AZD1222 dose. CDR3 DNA: TGTGCCAGCAGTCCGCACCGACCCGACAGGGTAAGGGGCCACAATGAGCAGTTCTTC. Translated: CASSPHRPDRVRGHNEQFF.